The 20 T cell receptor beta chains below all came from one sample that was sequenced in a study of CD8 T cells in Susac syndrome. With random hexamers, 0.5 to 1 ug RNA was reverse transcribed. TCRdb re-called the immunoSEQ multiplex PCR reads through MiXCR, storing one row per CDR3 protein. Among roughly 47,000 distinct CDR3 sequences, nearly 95% were seen once, and the ten largest hold 0.35% to 0.5%. Sequencing used CD8+ T cells from PBMCs. The receptor source for this set is a human donor in good health.

The chain couples TRBV12-3 or TRBV12-4 to TRBJ2-7; D is perhaps TRBD2 (5 bases). Trimming removed 3 bases from V and 2 bases from J, with 11 bases in between. The CDR3 has 14 amino acids. The CDR3 sequence is CASSFWEFPYEQYF. In DNA form, the CDR3 reads TGTGCCAGCAGTTTCTGGGAGTTCCCCTACGAGCAGTACTTC.

This clonotype was recorded a few times. This chain uses TRBV29-1 with TRBJ1-2, with a tentative D call TRBD1 (6 bases). The V end lost 3 bases, the J end lost 2 bases, and 10 bases lay between the germline ends. The CDR3 consists of 13 residues. Germline V gene sequence: CDR1 SQVTM, CDR2 ANQGSEA. The CDR3 protein is CSVETGGNYGYTF. CDR3 DNA: TGCAGCGTTGAGACTGGGGGCAACTATGGCTACACCTTC.

V gene TRBV10-2 combines with J gene TRBJ2-5; D call uncertain. Germline assignment: CDR1 WSHSY and CDR2 SAAADI. This CDR3 is built from 15 residues. V was pared by 3 bases and J by 0 bases, with 11 bases between. The CDR3 DNA reads as TGCGCCAGCAGTGATGTTGTGGCAGACCAAGAGACCCAGTACTTC. Amino acids: CASSDVVADQETQYF.

Concerning this clonotype: Germline is not matched at one junction end, which may reflect a read error. This sequence joins TRBV14 and TRBJ2-7; D perhaps matches TRBD2 (6 bases). This CDR3 has 16 residues. Germline V CDR1 and CDR2: SGHDN, FVKESK. As DNA, the CDR3 is TGTGCCAGCAACCAAGGTGGGGGGTGGAATTCCTACGAGCAGTACTTC. Its protein product is CASNQGGGWNSYEQYF.

The V gene is TRBV30, the J gene TRBJ2-1; a weak D match, TRBD2 (5 bases). The ends were cut back, 3 bases at V and 9 bases at J, with 12 bases in the middle. The CDR3 is 12 amino acids. Germline V gives CDR1 GTSNPN, CDR2 SVGIG (reference sequence). The CDR3 protein is CAWRHPAGEQFF. The CDR3 DNA reads as TGTGCCTGGAGGCATCCCGCGGGTGAGCAGTTCTTC.

The rearrangement links TRBV5-1 to TRBJ1-1; no firm D call. Germline values: CDR1 SGHRS, CDR2 YFSETQ. V lost 7 bases and J lost 1, with 11 bases in between. This CDR3 has 13 residues. CDR3 DNA sequence: TGCGCCAGCCGCGGACGGGGGAACACTGAAGCTTTCTTT. Amino acid sequence: CASRGRGNTEAFF.

The chain links TRBV4-2 to TRBJ2-1, with D perhaps TRBD2 (6 bases). CDR1 LGHNA and CDR2 YNFKEQ come from the germline V gene. Trimming took 0 bases from V and 5 from J, leaving 20 bases between them. This CDR3 contains 18 residues. The CDR3: CASSQEIGDRLGNNEQFF. DNA of the CDR3: TGTGCCAGCAGCCAAGAGATTGGCGATAGACTAGGAAACAATGAGCAGTTCTTC.

This clonotype was seen just once. The chain has TRBV5-4 and TRBJ2-1; D unresolved. The V gene's germline CDR1 is SGHNT and CDR2 YYREEE (reference sequence). The CDR3 runs 12 residues. V shed 4 bases and J shed 8 bases, with 10 bases lying between them. The CDR3, as DNA: TGTGCCAGCAGCCTCGACTTCGATGAGCAGTTCTTC. Amino acid sequence: CASSLDFDEQFF.

CDR3 loop: CASGSPTSGRDNEQFF. The CDR3 DNA is TGTGCTAGTGGTTCCCCGACTAGCGGGAGAGACAATGAGCAGTTCTTC. The J gene is TRBJ2-1, the V gene TRBV12-5; 12 bases match TRBD2. Germline values: CDR1 LGHNT, CDR2 FRNRAP. The CDR3 has 16 amino acids. The V segment lost 4 bases and the J segment 5 bases; nucleotides outside the gene matches: 6.

V is TRBV5-1 and J is TRBJ2-1, with 7 bases fitting TRBD1. V gave up 7 bases and J gave up 8 bases; unmatched junction bases: 6. The CDR3 is made up of 12 amino acids. CDR1 is SGHRS and CDR2 is YFSETQ in the germline V gene. The CDR3 coding sequence is TGCGCCAGCCAGACAGGGATGCATGAGCAGTTCTTC. This gives the protein CASQTGMHEQFF.

The genes are TRBV30 and TRBJ1-2; unclear D gene. The CDR3 spans 14 residues. Germline CDR1 and CDR2: GTSNPN and SVGIG (reference sequence). Trimming removed 6 bases from V and 5 bases from J, with 19 bases in between. The CDR3 here is CACPYGRTSYGYTF. The DNA of the CDR3 is TGTGCCTGCCCCTATGGCCGCACGTCTTATGGCTACACCTTC. The variable domain in full, completed from reference TRBV30 and TRBJ1-2, reads SQTIHQWPATLVQPVGSPLSLECTVEGTSNPNLYWYRQAAGRGLQLLFYSVGIGQISSEVPQNLSASRPQDRQFILSSKKLLLSDSGFYLCACPYGRTSYGYTFGSGTRLTVV.

The chain has TRBV5-6 and TRBJ2-1; tentative D call: TRBD2 (5 bases). Germline CDR1 SGHDT, CDR2 YYEEEE. The CDR3 has 11 amino acids. Trimming left V 0 bases short and J 10 bases short, with 5 bases between. The CDR3 region is CASSLGREQFF. The CDR3 bases are TGTGCCAGCAGCTTGGGGAGGGAGCAGTTCTTC.

V is TRBV4-1 and J is TRBJ2-1; 13 bases are shared with TRBD2. Trimming removed 2 bases from V and 1 base from J; junction bases left unmatched: 2. The CDR3 is 17 amino acids. Germline V gives CDR1 MGHRA, CDR2 YSYEKL. The CDR3 here is CASSQTTSGRSYNEQFF. The CDR3 nucleotides read TGCGCCAGCAGCCAAACGACTAGCGGGAGGTCCTACAATGAGCAGTTCTTC.

The V call is TRBV4-3, the J call TRBJ2-7, with D uncertain. The CDR3 has 15 residues. Trimming stripped 1 base from V and 5 bases from J, with 15 bases between. From germline, CDR1 is LGHNA and CDR2 YSLEER. CDR3 in DNA: TGCGCCAGCAGCCAAGCTGATGCCAGCTGGAACGAGCAGTACTTC. As protein: CASSQADASWNEQYF.

V and J are TRBV19 and TRBJ2-2; no firm D call. CDR3 length equals 15 residues. In germline, CDR1 is LNHDA, CDR2 SQIVND (reference sequence). Trimming removed 5 bases at V and 0 bases at J, with 10 bases between. This chain's CDR3 is CASSLMGSNTGELFF. CDR3 nucleotides: TGTGCCAGTAGTTTGATGGGTTCGAACACCGGGGAGCTGTTTTTT. The variable domain in full, with the rest retrieved from reference TRBV19 and TRBJ2-2, is DGGITQSPKYLFRKEGQNVTLSCEQNLNHDAMYWYRQDPGQGLRLIYYSQIVNDFQKGDIAEGYSVSREKKESFPLTVTSAQKNPTAFYLCASSLMGSNTGELFFGEGSRLTVL.

The genes are TRBV25-1 and TRBJ2-7, with TRBD2 as a possible D gene (6 bases). CDR1 MGHDK and CDR2 SYGVNS come from the germline V gene. Deletions cut 5 bases from V and 0 bases from J, with 11 bases between. The CDR3 sequence is 14 residues long. CDR3 in DNA: TGTGCCAGCAGTCTAGCGACGAGCTCCTACGAGCAGTACTTC. It specifies CASSLATSSYEQYF.

Concerning this clonotype itself: The junction departs from germline at one end; a sequencing error may be responsible. This rearrangement joins TRBV6-2 or TRBV6-3 to TRBJ1-1; tentatively, D is TRBD1 (6 bases). Germline CDR1 and CDR2: MNHEY and SVGEGT. The length of the CDR3 is 13 residues. The CDR3 nucleotides are TGTGCCAGCAAAAACAGGGACGGCACTGAACCTTTCTTT. Translated, it gives CASKNRDGTEPFF.

This clonotype was observed a single time. This chain uses TRBV12-3 or TRBV12-4 with TRBJ2-3; D not resolved. Trimming left V 3 bases short and J 2 bases short, with 12 bases between. The CDR3 length is 15 residues. The CDR3 loop reads CASSLGTEDTDTQYF. For the CDR3, the DNA is TGTGCCAGCAGTTTGGGTACAGAGGACACAGATACGCAGTATTTT.

This chain uses TRBV27 with TRBJ1-5; D not certain. There are 13 residues in the CDR3. The V end was cut by 8 bases, the J end by 0 bases, with 8 bases between. Germline CDR1 reads MNHEY; CDR2 reads SMNVEV (reference sequence). This chain's CDR3 is CASCPTSNQPQHF. The DNA for the CDR3 is TGTGCCAGCTGCCCGACTAGCAATCAGCCCCAGCATTTT.

V is TRBV7-9 and J is TRBJ1-2; D unclear. This CDR3 contains 12 residues. In germline, CDR1 is SEHNR, CDR2 FQNEAQ (reference sequence). Trimming pared 5 bases from V and 8 bases from J, leaving 12 bases between. CDR3 in amino acids: CASSLDRIGYTF. The CDR3 DNA follows: TGTGCCAGCAGCCTGGATCGGATCGGCTACACCTTC.